This TCR beta chain was profiled in a study of T cells after yellow fever vaccination. Study-level background: Low-cell-number fractions underwent preparation using SMART-Seq v4 Ultra Low Input. Broader study findings: The bulk population could contribute abundant contaminating clonotypes to FACS-sorted repertoires.

Remarks on this clonotype: Its specificity is not known.

From the 5' RACE reads, TCRdb called clonotypes with MiXCR, one entry per CDR3 protein. The repertoire holds 500,000 to 650,000 distinct CDR3 sequences, with 9% to 15% as singletons. This material consisted of PBMCs, taken on the day of the yellow fever booster vaccination. The sequence derives from a man aged 30 to 39 who received the YFV17D yellow fever vaccine.

CDR3 sequence reads: CASSPISGAYNEQFF. CDR3 coding DNA: TGTGCCAGCAGTCCTATTAGCGGGGCCTACAATGAGCAGTTCTTC. The chain uses TRBV12-3 or TRBV12-4 and TRBJ2-1; 8 bases align to TRBD2. There are 15 residues in the CDR3. The junction had 5 bases not matched to a gene; V was cut back by 5 bases and J by 2 bases.